This is a list of T cell receptor beta chains from one sample in a study of cytomegalovirus exposure and HLA in healthy donors. Method: immunoSEQ multiplex PCR; TCRdb's copy keeps in-frame clones and lacks some. Here the sample spans roughly 60,000 clones, 92% being singletons. The sequencing sample was made of PBMCs. The receptor source for this set is a woman between 18 and 29 years old in good health and CMV-seronegative. Both conserved end residues are trimmed from each CDR3. Fields, in order: V gene, J gene, CDR3 length, D gene, CDR3 protein. D genes are given only for firm matches.

TRBV28	TRBJ2-1	13	NA	ASRETQAPYNEQF
TRBV13	TRBJ2-1	14	TRBD2	ASSLVVSGVYNEQF
TRBV5-1	TRBJ1-4	14	NA	ASSLDNRRSNEKLF
TRBV4-2	TRBJ1-2	14	TRBD1	ASSQTHRQGAYGYT
TRBV19	TRBJ2-1	15	TRBD2	ASSIMGAGGQNNEQF
TRBV7-8	TRBJ2-3	15	NA	ASSLTQTGDPTDTQY
TRBV9	TRBJ2-4	13	NA	ASSVDGGGQNIQY
TRBV27	TRBJ1-5	15	NA	ASSERLGGSRNQPQH
TRBV5-1	TRBJ1-1	12	TRBD1	ASSLVTGTTEAF
TRBV29-1	TRBJ2-1	9	NA	SVRQNNEQF
TRBV11-3	TRBJ1-1	13	NA	ASSSRDSGIPEAF
TRBV28	TRBJ2-5	11	NA	ASSLGGQETQY
TRBV25-1	TRBJ2-1	13	NA	ASMGAQSSYNEQF
TRBV11-2	TRBJ2-2	12	NA	ASSPPPRTGELF
TRBV6-1	TRBJ2-1	12	NA	ASSKQSSYNEQF
TRBV6-1	TRBJ1-6	13	TRBD1	ASRTTGGSSSPLH
TRBV14	TRBJ1-2	13	TRBD1	ASSHEGQGVTGYT
TRBV28	TRBJ2-5	13	NA	ASSLRYHRQETQY
TRBV9	TRBJ2-1	11	NA	ASSARRQEGQF
TRBV4-2	TRBJ2-1	12	NA	ASSRGLLGDEQF
TRBV29-1	TRBJ2-5	9	NA	SVVAQETQY
TRBV5-6	TRBJ1-5	14	NA	ASSSSSQGRNQPQH
TRBV28	TRBJ1-1	10	NA	ASSFRLTEAF
TRBV5-1	TRBJ2-5	13	TRBD2	ASSFGGASLETQY
TRBV5-1	TRBJ1-3	14	NA	ASSLVELASGNTIY
TRBV4-1	TRBJ2-7	11	TRBD2	ASSWDYSYEQY
TRBV7-9	TRBJ2-7	12	NA	ASSSDRWSYEQY
TRBV5-6	TRBJ1-2	15	TRBD1	ASSLKDRGLPNYGYT
TRBV6-4	TRBJ2-2	13	TRBD1	ASSDGTANTGELF
TRBV9	TRBJ2-1	14	NA	ASSVVVGAGYNEQF
TRBV19	TRBJ2-7	13	TRBD1	ASSIEPGQGYEQY
TRBV4-1	TRBJ1-3	13	NA	ASSQEQGIRDTIY
TRBV30	TRBJ2-5	13	TRBD2	AWSVKLAGVETQY
TRBV19	TRBJ1-2	14	TRBD1	ASRPHRDRNNYGYT
TRBV28	TRBJ1-2	11	TRBD1	ATGQGSVYGYT
TRBV6-1	TRBJ1-2	11	TRBD1	ASSPGTDYGYT
TRBV5-1	TRBJ2-1	13	NA	ASSLGVKYANEQF
TRBV9	TRBJ2-5	16	TRBD2	ASSVGTSGDIRRETQY
TRBV6-1	TRBJ2-7	13	TRBD2	ASSETSGGPYEQY
TRBV6-1	TRBJ1-6	16	NA	ASSERETASSYNSPLH
TRBV30	TRBJ2-5	9	NA	AWSAQETQY
TRBV20-1	TRBJ2-3	8	NA	SASEDTQY
TRBV29-1	TRBJ1-2	10	NA	SVDSGARGYT
TRBV6-5	TRBJ2-1	10	NA	ASTSPGNEQF
TRBV15	TRBJ2-7	10	NA	AAGGHLGEQY
TRBV18	TRBJ1-2	15	NA	ASSPSKGEGTLKGYT
TRBV5-1	TRBJ2-7	14	NA	ASSYLGSAMLYEQY
TRBV4-2	TRBJ2-6	14	NA	ASSPTTGTGANVLT
TRBV11-2	TRBJ2-5	11	TRBD1	ASRPGQRETQY
TRBV2	TRBJ1-2	11	TRBD1	ASRQGANYGYT
TRBV7-9	TRBJ1-3	11	NA	ASSPPLEHTIY
TRBV11-2	TRBJ2-7	15	TRBD2	ASSLDRPSGIGYEQY
TRBV19	TRBJ1-5	13	TRBD1	ASSKQGFGNQPQH
TRBV7-9	TRBJ2-7	9	NA	ASTRSYEQY